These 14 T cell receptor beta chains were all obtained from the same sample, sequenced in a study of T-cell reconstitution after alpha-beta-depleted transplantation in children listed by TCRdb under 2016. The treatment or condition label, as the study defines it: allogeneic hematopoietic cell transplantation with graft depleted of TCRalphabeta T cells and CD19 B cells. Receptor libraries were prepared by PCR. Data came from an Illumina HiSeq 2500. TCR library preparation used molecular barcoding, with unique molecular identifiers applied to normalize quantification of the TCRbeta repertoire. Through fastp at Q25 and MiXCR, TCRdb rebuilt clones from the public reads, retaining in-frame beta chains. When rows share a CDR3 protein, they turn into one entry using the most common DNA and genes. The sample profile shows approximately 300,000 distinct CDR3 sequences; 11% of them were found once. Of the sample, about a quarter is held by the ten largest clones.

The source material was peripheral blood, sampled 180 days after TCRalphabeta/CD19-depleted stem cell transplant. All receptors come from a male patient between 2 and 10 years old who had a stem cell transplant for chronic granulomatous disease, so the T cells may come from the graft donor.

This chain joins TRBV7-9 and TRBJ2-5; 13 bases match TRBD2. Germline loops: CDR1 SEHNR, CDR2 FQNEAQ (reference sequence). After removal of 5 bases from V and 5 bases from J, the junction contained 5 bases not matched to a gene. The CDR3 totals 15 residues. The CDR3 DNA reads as TGTGCCAGCAGCCTTGGGACTAGCGGGATGGAGACCCAGTACTTC. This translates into CASSLGTSGMETQYF.

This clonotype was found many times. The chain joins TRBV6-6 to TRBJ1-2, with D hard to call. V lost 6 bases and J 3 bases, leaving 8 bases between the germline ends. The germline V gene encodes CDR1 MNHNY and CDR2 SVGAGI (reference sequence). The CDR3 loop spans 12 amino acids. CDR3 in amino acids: CASRWGDYGYTF. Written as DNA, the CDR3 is TGTGCCAGCAGGTGGGGTGACTATGGCTACACCTTC.

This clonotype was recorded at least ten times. The CDR3 bases are TGTGCCAGCAGCCGACGAATTCAGGTGACTGAAGCTTTCTTT. Its translation: CASSRRIQVTEAFF. The chain carries TRBV7-2 and TRBJ1-1, with unresolved D. V dropped 5 bases and J dropped 5 bases, with 15 bases sitting between them. Looked up from germline, CDR1 is SGHTA and CDR2 is FQGNSA. The CDR3 covers 14 residues.

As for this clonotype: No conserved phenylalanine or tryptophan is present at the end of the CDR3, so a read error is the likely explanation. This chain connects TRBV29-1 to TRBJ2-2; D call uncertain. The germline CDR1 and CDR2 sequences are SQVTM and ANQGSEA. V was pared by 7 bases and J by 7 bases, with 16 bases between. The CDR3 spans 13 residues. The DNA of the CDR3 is TGCAGCGCTAAAGATTGGAGAAACGGGGAGCTGTTTCTT. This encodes CSAKDWRNGELFL.

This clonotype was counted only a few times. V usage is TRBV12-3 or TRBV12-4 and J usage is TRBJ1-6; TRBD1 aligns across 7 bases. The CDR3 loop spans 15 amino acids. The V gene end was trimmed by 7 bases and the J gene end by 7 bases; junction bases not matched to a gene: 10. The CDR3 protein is CASTIDRVLNSPLHF. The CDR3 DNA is TGTGCCAGCACTATTGACAGGGTCCTGAATTCACCCCTCCACTTT.

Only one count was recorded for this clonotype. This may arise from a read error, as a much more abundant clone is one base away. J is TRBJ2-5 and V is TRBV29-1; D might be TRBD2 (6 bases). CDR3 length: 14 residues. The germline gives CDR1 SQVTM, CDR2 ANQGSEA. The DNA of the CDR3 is TGCAGCGTTGTAGCTAGCGCAAATGGAGAGACCCATTACTTC. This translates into CSVVASANGETHYF.

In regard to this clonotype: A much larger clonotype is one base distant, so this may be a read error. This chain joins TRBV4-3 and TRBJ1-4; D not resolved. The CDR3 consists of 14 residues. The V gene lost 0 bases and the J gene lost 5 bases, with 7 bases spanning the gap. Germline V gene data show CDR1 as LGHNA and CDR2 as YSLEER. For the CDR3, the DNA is TGCGCCAGCAGCCAAGACATGGGAAATGAAAAACTGTTTTTT. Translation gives CASSQDMGNEKLFF.

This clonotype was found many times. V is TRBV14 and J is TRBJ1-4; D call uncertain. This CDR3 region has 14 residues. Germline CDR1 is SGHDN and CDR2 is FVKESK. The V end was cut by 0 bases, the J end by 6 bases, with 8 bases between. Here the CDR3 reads CASSQELGYEKLFF. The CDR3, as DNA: TGTGCCAGCAGCCAAGAACTGGGGTATGAAAAACTGTTTTTT.

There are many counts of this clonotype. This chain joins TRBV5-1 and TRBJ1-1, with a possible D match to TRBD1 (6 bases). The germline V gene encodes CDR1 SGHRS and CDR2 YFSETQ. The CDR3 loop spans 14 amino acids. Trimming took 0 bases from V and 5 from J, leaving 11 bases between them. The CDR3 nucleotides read TGCGCCAGCAGCTTGGGACAGGTGTCGACTGAAGCTTTCTTT. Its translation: CASSLGQVSTEAFF. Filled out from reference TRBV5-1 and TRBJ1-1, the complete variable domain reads KAGVTQTPRYLIKTRGQQVTLSCSPISGHRSVSWYQQTPGQGLQFLFEYFSETQRNKGNFPGRFSGRQFSNSRSEMNVSTLELGDSALYLCASSLGQVSTEAFFGQGTRLTVV.

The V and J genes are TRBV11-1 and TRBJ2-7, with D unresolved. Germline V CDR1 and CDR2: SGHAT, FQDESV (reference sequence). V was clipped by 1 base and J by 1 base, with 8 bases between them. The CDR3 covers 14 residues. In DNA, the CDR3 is TGTGCCAGCAGCTTAGTTACGGCGTCCTACGAGCAGTACTTC. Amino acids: CASSLVTASYEQYF.

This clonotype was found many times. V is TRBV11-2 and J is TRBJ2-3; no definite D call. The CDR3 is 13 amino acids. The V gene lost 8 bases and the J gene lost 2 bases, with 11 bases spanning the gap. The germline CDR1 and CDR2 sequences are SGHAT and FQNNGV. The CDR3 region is CASSRINTDTQYF. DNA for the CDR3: TGTGCCAGCTCGAGGATAAACACAGATACGCAGTATTTT.

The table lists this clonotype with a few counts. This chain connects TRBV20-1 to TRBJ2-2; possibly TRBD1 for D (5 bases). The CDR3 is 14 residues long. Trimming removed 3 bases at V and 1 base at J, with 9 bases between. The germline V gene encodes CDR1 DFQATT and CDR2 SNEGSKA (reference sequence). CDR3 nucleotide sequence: TGCAGTGCTAGTATCGACAGGAACACCGGGGAGCTGTTTTTT. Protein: CSASIDRNTGELFF.

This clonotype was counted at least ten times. The CDR3 DNA reads as TGCGCCAGCAGCCAAGGTGGCGGGAGGGCCCACGTCAAAAACATTCAGTACTTC. This translates into CASSQGGGRAHVKNIQYF. The chain uses TRBV4-3 and TRBJ2-4; 9 bases line up with TRBD2. V lost 1 base to trimming and J lost 3 bases; unmatched junction nucleotides: 10. This CDR3 comprises 18 residues. Germline V gene data show CDR1 as LGHNA and CDR2 as YSLEER.

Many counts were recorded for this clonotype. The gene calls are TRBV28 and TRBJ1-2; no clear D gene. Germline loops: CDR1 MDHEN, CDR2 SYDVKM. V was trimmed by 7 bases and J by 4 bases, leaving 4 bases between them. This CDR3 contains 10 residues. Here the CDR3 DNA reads TGTGCCAGCAAGGGCTATGGCTACACCTTC. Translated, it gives CASKGYGYTF.